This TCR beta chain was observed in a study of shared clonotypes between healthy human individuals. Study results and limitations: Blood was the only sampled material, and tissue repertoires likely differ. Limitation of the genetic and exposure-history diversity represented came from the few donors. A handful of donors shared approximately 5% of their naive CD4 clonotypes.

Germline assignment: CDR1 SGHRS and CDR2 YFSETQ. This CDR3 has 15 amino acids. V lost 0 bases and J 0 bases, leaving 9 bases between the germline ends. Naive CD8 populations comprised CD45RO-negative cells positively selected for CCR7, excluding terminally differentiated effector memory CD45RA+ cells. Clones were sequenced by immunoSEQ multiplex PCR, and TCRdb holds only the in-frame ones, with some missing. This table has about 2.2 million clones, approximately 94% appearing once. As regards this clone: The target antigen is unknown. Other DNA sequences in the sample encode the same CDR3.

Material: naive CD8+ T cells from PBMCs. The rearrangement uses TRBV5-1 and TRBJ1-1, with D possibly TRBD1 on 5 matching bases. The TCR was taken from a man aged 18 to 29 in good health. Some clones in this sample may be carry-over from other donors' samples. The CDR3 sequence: CASSLGWGMNTEAFF. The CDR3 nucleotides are TGCGCCAGCAGCTTGGGGTGGGGCATGAACACTGAAGCTTTCTTT. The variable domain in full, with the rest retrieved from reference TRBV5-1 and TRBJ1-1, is KAGVTQTPRYLIKTRGQQVTLSCSPISGHRSVSWYQQTPGQGLQFLFEYFSETQRNKGNFPGRFSGRQFSNSRSEMNVSTLELGDSALYLCASSLGWGMNTEAFFGQGTRLTVV.